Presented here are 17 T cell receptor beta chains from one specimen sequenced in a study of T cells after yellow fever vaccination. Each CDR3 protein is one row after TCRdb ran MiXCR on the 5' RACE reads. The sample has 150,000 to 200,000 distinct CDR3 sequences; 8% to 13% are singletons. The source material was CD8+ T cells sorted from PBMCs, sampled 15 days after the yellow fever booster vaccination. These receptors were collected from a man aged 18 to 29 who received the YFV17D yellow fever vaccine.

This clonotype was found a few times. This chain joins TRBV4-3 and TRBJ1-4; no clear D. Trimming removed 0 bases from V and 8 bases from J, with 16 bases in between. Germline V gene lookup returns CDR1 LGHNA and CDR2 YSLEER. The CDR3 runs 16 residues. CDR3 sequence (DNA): TGCGCCAGCAGCCAAGACGAGGCGCTAGACACCGAAAAACTGTTTTTT. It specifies CASSQDEALDTEKLFF.

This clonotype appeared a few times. CDR3 protein: CASSQSSQGLETQYF. CDR3 sequence (DNA): TGTGCCAGCAGTCAGTCATCGCAGGGTTTGGAGACCCAGTACTTC. The V gene is TRBV6-2 or TRBV6-3, the J gene TRBJ2-5; D might be TRBD1 (5 bases). Trimming took off 5 bases at V and 5 bases at J, with 18 bases between the two ends. The CDR3 totals 15 residues. The V gene's germline CDR1 is MNHEY and CDR2 SVGEGT.

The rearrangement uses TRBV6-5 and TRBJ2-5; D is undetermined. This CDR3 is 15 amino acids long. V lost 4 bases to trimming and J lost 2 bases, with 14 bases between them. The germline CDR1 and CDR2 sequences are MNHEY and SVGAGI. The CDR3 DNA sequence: TGTGCCAGCAGTTCAATCGGAGCAATACAAGAGACCCAGTACTTC. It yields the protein CASSSIGAIQETQYF.

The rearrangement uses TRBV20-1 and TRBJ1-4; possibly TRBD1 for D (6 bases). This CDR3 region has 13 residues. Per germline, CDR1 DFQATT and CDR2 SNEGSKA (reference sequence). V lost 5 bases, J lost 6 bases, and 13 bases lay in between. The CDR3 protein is CSAPGTTDEKLFF. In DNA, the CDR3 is TGCAGTGCTCCCGGGACAACGGATGAAAAACTGTTTTTT.

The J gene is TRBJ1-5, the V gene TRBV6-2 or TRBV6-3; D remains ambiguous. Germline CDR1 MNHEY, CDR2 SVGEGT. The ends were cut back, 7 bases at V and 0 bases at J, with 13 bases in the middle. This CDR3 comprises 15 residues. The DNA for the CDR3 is TGTGCCAGCATCTCAGGAGATTATAGCAATCAGCCCCAGCATTTT. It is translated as CASISGDYSNQPQHF.

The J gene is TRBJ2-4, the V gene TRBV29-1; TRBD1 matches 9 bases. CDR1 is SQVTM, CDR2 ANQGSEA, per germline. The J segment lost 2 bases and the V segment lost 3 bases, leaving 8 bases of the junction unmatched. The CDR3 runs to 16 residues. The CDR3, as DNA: TGCAGCGTTGAGGGGGAGACAGGGGGTACCAAAAACATTCAGTACTTC. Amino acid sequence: CSVEGETGGTKNIQYF. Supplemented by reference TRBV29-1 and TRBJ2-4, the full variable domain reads SAVISQKPSRDICQRGTSLTIQCQVDSQVTMMFWYRQQPGQSLTLIATANQGSEATYESGFVIDKFPISRPNLTFSTLTVSNMSPEDSSIYLCSVEGETGGTKNIQYFGAGTRLSVL.

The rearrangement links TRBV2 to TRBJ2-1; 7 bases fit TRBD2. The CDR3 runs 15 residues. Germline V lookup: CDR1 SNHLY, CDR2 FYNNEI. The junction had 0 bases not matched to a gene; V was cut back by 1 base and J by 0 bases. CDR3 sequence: CASSEGLASYNEQFF. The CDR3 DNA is TGTGCCAGCAGTGAAGGACTAGCCTCCTACAATGAGCAGTTCTTC. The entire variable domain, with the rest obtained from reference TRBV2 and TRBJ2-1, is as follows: EPEVTQTPSHQVTQMGQEVILRCVPISNHLYFYWYRQILGQKVEFLVSFYNNEISEKSEIFDDQFSVERPDGSNFTLKIRSTKLEDSAMYFCASSEGLASYNEQFFGPGTRLTVL.

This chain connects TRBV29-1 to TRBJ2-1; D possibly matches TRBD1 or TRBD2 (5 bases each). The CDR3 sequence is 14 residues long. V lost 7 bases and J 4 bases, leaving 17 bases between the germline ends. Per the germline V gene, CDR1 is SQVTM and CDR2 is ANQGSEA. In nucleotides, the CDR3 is TGCAGCGCTCTCGGGACCGTTACTTACAATGAGCAGTTCTTC. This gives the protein CSALGTVTYNEQFF.

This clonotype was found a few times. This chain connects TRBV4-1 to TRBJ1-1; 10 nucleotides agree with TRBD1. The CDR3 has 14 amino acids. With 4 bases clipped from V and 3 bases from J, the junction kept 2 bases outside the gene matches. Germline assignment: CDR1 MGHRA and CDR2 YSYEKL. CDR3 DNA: TGCGCCAGCAGCCGAGGGACAGGGGACACTGAAGCTTTCTTT. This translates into CASSRGTGDTEAFF.

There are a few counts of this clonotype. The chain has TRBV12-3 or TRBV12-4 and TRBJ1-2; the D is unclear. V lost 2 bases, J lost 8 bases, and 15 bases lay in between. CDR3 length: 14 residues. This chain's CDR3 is CASSLRGNGKGYTF. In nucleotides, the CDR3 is TGTGCCAGCAGTTTACGCGGCAACGGGAAGGGCTACACCTTC.

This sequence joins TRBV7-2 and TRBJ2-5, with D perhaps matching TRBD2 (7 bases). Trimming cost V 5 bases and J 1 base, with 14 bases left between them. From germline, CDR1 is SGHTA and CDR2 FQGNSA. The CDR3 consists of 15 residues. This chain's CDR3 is CASSHLGGAQETQYF. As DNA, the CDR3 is TGTGCCAGCAGCCATTTGGGGGGGGCCCAAGAGACCCAGTACTTC.

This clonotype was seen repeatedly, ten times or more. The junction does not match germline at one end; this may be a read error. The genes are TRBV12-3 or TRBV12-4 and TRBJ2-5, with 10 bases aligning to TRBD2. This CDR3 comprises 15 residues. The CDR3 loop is CASSPQGLAWVGPDF. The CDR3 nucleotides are TGTGCCAGCAGTCCCCAGGGACTAGCGTGGGTCGGTCCGGACTTC.

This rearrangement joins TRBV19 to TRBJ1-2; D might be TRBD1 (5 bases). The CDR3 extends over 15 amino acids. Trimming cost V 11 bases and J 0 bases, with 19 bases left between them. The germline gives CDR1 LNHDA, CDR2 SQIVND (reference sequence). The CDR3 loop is CASLPTGLSNYGYTF. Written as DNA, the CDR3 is TGTGCCTCCTTGCCCACAGGCCTTTCTAACTATGGCTACACCTTC.

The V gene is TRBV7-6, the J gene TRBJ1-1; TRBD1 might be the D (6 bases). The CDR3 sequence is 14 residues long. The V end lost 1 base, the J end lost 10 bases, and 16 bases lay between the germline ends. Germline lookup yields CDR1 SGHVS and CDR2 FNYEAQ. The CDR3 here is CASSLDPGVRGAFF. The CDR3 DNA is TGTGCCAGCAGCTTAGATCCAGGGGTCAGGGGAGCTTTCTTT.

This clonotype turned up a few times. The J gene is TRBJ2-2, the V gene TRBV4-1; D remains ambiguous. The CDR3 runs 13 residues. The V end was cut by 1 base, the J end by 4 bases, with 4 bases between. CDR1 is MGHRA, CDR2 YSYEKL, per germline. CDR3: CASSQARTGELFF. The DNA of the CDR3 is TGCGCCAGCAGCCAAGCTCGCACCGGGGAGCTGTTTTTT.

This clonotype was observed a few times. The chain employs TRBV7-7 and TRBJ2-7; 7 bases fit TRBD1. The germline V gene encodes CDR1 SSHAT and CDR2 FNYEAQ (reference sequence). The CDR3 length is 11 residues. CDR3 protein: CASSPDRAKYV. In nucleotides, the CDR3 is TGTGCTAGCAGCCCCGACAGGGCGAAGTACGTC.

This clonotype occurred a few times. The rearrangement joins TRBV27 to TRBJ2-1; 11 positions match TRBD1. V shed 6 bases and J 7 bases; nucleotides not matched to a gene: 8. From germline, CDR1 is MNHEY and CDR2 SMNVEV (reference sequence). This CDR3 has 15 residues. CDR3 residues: CASSSGQGAQNEQFF. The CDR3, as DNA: TGTGCCAGCAGCTCCGGACAGGGGGCGCAGAATGAGCAGTTCTTC.